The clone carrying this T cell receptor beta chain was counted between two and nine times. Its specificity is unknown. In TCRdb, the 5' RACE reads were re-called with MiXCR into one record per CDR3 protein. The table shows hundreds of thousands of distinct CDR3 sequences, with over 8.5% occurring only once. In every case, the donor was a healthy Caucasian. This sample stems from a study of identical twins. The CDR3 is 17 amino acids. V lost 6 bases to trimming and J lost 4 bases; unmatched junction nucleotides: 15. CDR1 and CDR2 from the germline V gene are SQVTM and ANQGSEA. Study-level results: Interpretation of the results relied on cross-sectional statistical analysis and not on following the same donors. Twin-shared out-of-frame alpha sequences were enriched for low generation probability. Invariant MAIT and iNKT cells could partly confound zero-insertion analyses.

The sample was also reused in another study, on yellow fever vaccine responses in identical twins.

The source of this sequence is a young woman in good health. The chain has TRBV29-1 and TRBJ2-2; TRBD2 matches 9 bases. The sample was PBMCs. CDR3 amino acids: CSVDSSGSGKSTGELFF. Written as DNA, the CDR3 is TGCAGCGTAGATAGTAGCGGGAGCGGGAAGAGCACCGGGGAGCTGTTTTTT.